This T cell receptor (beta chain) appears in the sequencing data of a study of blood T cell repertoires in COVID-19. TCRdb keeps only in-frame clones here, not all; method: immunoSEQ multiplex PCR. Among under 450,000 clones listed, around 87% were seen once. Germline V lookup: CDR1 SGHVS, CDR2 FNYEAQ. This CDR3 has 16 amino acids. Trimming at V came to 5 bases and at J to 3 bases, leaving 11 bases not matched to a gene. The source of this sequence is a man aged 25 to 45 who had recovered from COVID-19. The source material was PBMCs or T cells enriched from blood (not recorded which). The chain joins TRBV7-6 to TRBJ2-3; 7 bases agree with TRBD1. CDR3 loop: CASSKDRPSQTDTQYF. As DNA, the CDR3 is TGTGCCAGCAGCAAGGACAGGCCCTCACAGACAGATACGCAGTATTTT.